This TCR beta chain was sequenced for a study of healthy donors' naive CD4 and CD8 T cells. The overall study: Three donor age groups were sampled: 20-25, 40-50 and 60-70 years; half female. A new alpha primer set targeted every functional IMGT alpha variant.

Study conclusions and caveats: Most V and J genes were reportedly biased between naive CD4+ and CD8+ cells.

This clonotype was seen a single time. Its target is unknown. TCR libraries were built from about 0.55 ug of total RNA by linear amplification. TCRdb re-called the reads through MiXCR, storing one row per CDR3 protein. The profile shows around 180,000 distinct CDR3 sequences, around 80% of them singletons. Specimen: naive CD4+ and CD8+ T cells sorted from blood, pooled from several donors. The sequence derives from a pool of human donors in good health; the sample pools cells from several healthy donors.

Here the CDR3 reads CSARDNNQPQHF. DNA for the CDR3: TGCAGCGCTAGGGACAACAATCAGCCCCAGCATTTT. The chain combines TRBV29-1 with TRBJ1-5; weak D call: TRBD1 (6 bases). With 7 bases removed from V and 3 bases from J, the gap between germline ends came to 10 bases. CDR3 size: 12 residues. The germline gives CDR1 SQVTM, CDR2 ANQGSEA.